One and the same sample provided the 15 T cell receptor beta chains below, sequenced in a study of shared clonotypes between healthy human individuals. Some clones are missing from TCRdb's copy, which holds only in-frame ones; the method was immunoSEQ multiplex PCR. The table includes about 2.4 million clones, approximately 90% detected once. The source material was naive CD4+ T cells sorted from blood. Subset of the sample: CD45RA+ positively selected. Receptors were obtained from a young man in good health.

The chain couples TRBV6-1 to TRBJ1-1, with D unresolved. CDR3 length equals 14 residues. Germline V gene data show CDR1 as MNHNS and CDR2 as SASEGT. With 3 bases removed from V and 5 bases from J, the gap between germline ends came to 13 bases. The DNA for the CDR3 is TGTGCCAGCAGTGACGGTCGCCGGAGGACTGAAGCTTTCTTT. This translates into CASSDGRRRTEAFF.

The rearrangement uses TRBV6-5 and TRBJ2-7; D call uncertain. Germline values: CDR1 MNHEY, CDR2 SVGAGI. Trimming took off 7 bases at V and 0 bases at J, with 13 bases between the two ends. The CDR3 runs 14 residues. CDR3: CASTRDASSYEQYF. In DNA form, the CDR3 reads TGTGCCAGCACCAGAGACGCCAGCTCCTACGAGCAGTACTTC.

This rearrangement joins TRBV15 to TRBJ2-7; maybe TRBD1 (5 bases). V gave up 7 bases and J gave up 7 bases, with 20 bases separating them. Germline lookup yields CDR1 LNHNV and CDR2 YYDKDF (reference sequence). This CDR3 has 14 residues. The chain's CDR3 is CATKLAGPLGEQYF. CDR3 DNA: TGTGCCACCAAACTGGCAGGGCCCCTGGGGGAGCAGTACTTC.

V usage is TRBV7-2 and J usage is TRBJ2-4; 7 nucleotides align to TRBD2. The CDR3 extends over 18 amino acids. After removal of 0 bases from V and 0 bases from J, the junction contained 8 bases not matched to a gene. The V gene's germline CDR1 is SGHTA and CDR2 FQGNSA. The CDR3 nucleotides are TGTGCCAGCAGCTTAGCTGGGACTATGGTCTTAGCCAAAAACATTCAGTACTTC. Amino acids: CASSLAGTMVLAKNIQYF. Using reference TRBV7-2 and TRBJ2-4 for the parts outside the CDR3, the full variable domain is GAGVSQSPSNKVTEKGKDVELRCDPISGHTALYWYRQSLGQGLEFLIYFQGNSAPDKSGLPSDRFSAERTGGSVSTLTIQRTQQEDSAVYLCASSLAGTMVLAKNIQYFGAGTRLSVL.

Here the CDR3 DNA reads TGTGCCAGCAGCCTAGAGAGACAGGGGGCATATGGCTACACCTTC. This encodes CASSLERQGAYGYTF. This chain joins TRBV7-9 and TRBJ1-2; 10 bases fit TRBD1. V shed 5 bases and J 5 bases; nucleotides not matched to a gene: 8. Germline V gives CDR1 SEHNR, CDR2 FQNEAQ (reference sequence). The CDR3 runs to 15 residues.

The V call is TRBV9, the J call TRBJ1-6, with 8 bases fitting TRBD1. The CDR3 totals 16 residues. V shed 2 bases, J shed 7 bases, and the junction held 8 bases outside the gene matches. Germline CDR1 and CDR2: SGDLS and YYNGEE. CDR3 residues: CASSVSPGGSNSPLHF. The CDR3 nucleotides are TGTGCCAGCAGCGTCAGCCCAGGGGGCAGCAATTCACCCCTCCACTTT.

The rearrangement joins TRBV11-2 to TRBJ2-7, with TRBD2 identical over 13 bases. The CDR3 is 13 residues long. V lost 6 bases to trimming and J lost 7 bases; unmatched junction nucleotides: 3. Germline CDR1 is SGHAT and CDR2 is FQNNGV. The CDR3 sequence: CASRLLAGGEQYF. The DNA of the CDR3 is TGTGCCAGCAGGTTACTAGCGGGAGGGGAGCAGTACTTC.

The chain has TRBV9 and TRBJ1-1; D is unresolved. The CDR3 contains 17 residues. The germline V and J ends were trimmed by 0 bases and 1 base, with 16 bases remaining between them. The germline gives CDR1 SGDLS, CDR2 YYNGEE. The CDR3, as DNA: TGTGCCAGCAGCGTAGTGGTCCGTGGTAGGGAGAACACTGAAGCTTTCTTT. Translating it yields CASSVVVRGRENTEAFF.

The chain couples TRBV7-9 to TRBJ2-7, with D possibly TRBD2 on 6 matching bases. This CDR3 is built from 17 residues. V was clipped by 1 base and J by 2 bases, with 18 bases between them. Germline-derived CDR1 and CDR2 are SEHNR and FQNEAQ (reference sequence). CDR3 loop: CASSLGGLVSGTYEQYF. In nucleotides, the CDR3 is TGTGCCAGCAGCTTAGGCGGACTGGTTAGCGGTACCTACGAGCAGTACTTC.

J is TRBJ2-1 and V is TRBV27, with D unclear. This CDR3 is built from 14 residues. From germline, CDR1 is MNHEY and CDR2 SMNVEV (reference sequence). Trimming pared 6 bases from V and 0 bases from J, leaving 9 bases between. Here the CDR3 DNA reads TGTGCCAGCAGCCTGGGCTACTCCTACAATGAGCAGTTCTTC. Amino acids: CASSLGYSYNEQFF.

The gene calls are TRBV2 and TRBJ1-3, with a possible D match to TRBD1 (6 bases). The CDR3 runs to 15 residues. CDR1 SNHLY and CDR2 FYNNEI come from the germline V gene. Trimming stripped 0 bases from V and 8 bases from J, with 14 bases between. CDR3 in DNA: TGTGCCAGCAGTGAAGCCCAGGGGTGGATGGACACCATATATTTT. This sequence encodes CASSEAQGWMDTIYF.

J is TRBJ1-5 and V is TRBV12-5, with D tentatively TRBD1 (5 bases). This CDR3 region has 13 residues. Between the trimmed V and J ends, which lost 2 bases and 9 bases, there was a span of 11 bases. Germline V lookup: CDR1 LGHNT, CDR2 FRNRAP. This chain's CDR3 is CASGLRSGGPQHF. For the CDR3, the DNA is TGTGCTAGTGGTTTGCGTTCGGGGGGGCCCCAGCATTTT. Full variable domain (missing parts from reference TRBV12-5 and TRBJ1-5): DARVTQTPRHKVTEMGQEVTMRCQPILGHNTVFWYRQTMMQGLELLAYFRNRAPLDDSGMPKDRFSAEMPDATLATLKIQPSEPRDSAVYFCASGLRSGGPQHFGDGTRLSIL.

This rearrangement joins TRBV5-1 to TRBJ1-6; 7 nucleotides align to TRBD1. Germline assignment: CDR1 SGHRS and CDR2 YFSETQ. V trimming: 4 bases; J trimming: 7 bases; junction bases outside the gene matches: 2. This CDR3 contains 13 residues. The CDR3 loop is CASSPGQNSPLHF. CDR3 in DNA: TGCGCCAGCAGCCCGGGACAGAATTCACCCCTCCACTTT.

The chain employs TRBV19 and TRBJ2-1; D possibly corresponds to TRBD2 (7 bases). V shed 7 bases and J shed 4 bases, with 20 bases lying between them. The CDR3 extends over 16 amino acids. CDR1 LNHDA and CDR2 SQIVND come from the germline V gene (reference sequence). The CDR3 nucleotides read TGTGCCAGTAAAAAAGGGGGGGGAGGCACGTACAATGAGCAGTTCTTC. This encodes CASKKGGGGTYNEQFF.

The rearrangement uses TRBV25-1 and TRBJ2-6; TRBD1 matches 9 bases. CDR3 length equals 17 residues. J lost 3 bases, V lost 5 bases, and 8 bases had no gene match. Germline values: CDR1 MGHDK, CDR2 SYGVNS. The CDR3 DNA is TGTGCCAGCAGTAGGACAGGGGTAGGAAGTGGGGCCAACGTCCTGACTTTC. This translates into CASSRTGVGSGANVLTF.